These T cell receptor beta chains were read from a single sample in a study of PD-L1 blockade in urothelial cancer. Sequenced by immunoSEQ multiplex PCR; TCRdb stores in-frame clones only, minus some. The sample holds about 72,000 clones; around 85% are singletons and the top ten take 15%. Specimen: PBMCs, collected around atezolizumab (anti-PD-L1) treatment. These receptors came from a man aged 60 to 69 with urothelial cancer. Each CDR3 is given without its conserved first and last residue. Size is omitted from some rows. Given values are once, few, many or a class for expanded clones.

J gene: TRBJ2-3; clone size: .; CDR3 length: 14; V gene: TRBV7-2; CDR3 protein: ASSLAGTSGTDTQY
J gene: TRBJ1-1; clone size: .; CDR3 length: 11; V gene: TRBV6-1; CDR3 protein: ASRRTGDTEAF
J gene: TRBJ2-2; clone size: .; CDR3 length: 11; V gene: TRBV29-1; CDR3 protein: SVEASGVRGAV
J gene: TRBJ2-3; clone size: .; CDR3 length: 14; V gene: TRBV4-1; CDR3 protein: ASSQVRQSSTDTQY
J gene: TRBJ2-1; clone size: .; CDR3 length: 12; V gene: TRBV4-2; CDR3 protein: ASSQGSLINEQF
J gene: TRBJ1-2; clone size: .; CDR3 length: 10; V gene: TRBV2; CDR3 protein: ASSELADGYT
J gene: TRBJ2-1; clone size: .; CDR3 length: 10; V gene: TRBV25-1; CDR3 protein: ASRDRGNEQF
J gene: TRBJ2-5; clone size: .; CDR3 length: 14; V gene: TRBV5-4; CDR3 protein: ASSWIAGGPQETQY
J gene: TRBJ2-1; clone size: .; CDR3 length: 11; V gene: TRBV5-1; CDR3 protein: ASSGGLGNEQF
J gene: TRBJ2-7; clone size: once; CDR3 length: 10; V gene: TRBV5-1; CDR3 protein: ASSLDGYEQY
J gene: TRBJ2-1; clone size: .; CDR3 length: 13; V gene: TRBV7-7; CDR3 protein: ASSLSTGPYNEQF
J gene: TRBJ2-5; clone size: .; CDR3 length: 11; V gene: TRBV30; CDR3 protein: AWTQRLAGEQY
J gene: TRBJ2-1; clone size: .; CDR3 length: 12; V gene: TRBV5-1; CDR3 protein: ASSYQDSFGEQF
J gene: TRBJ2-5; clone size: few; CDR3 length: 11; V gene: TRBV6-5; CDR3 protein: ASSYYYRGPGY
J gene: TRBJ2-2; clone size: .; CDR3 length: 15; V gene: TRBV11-3; CDR3 protein: ASSQRAGTGITGELF
J gene: TRBJ2-6; clone size: once; CDR3 length: 14; V gene: TRBV27; CDR3 protein: ASSSDTFSGANVLT
J gene: TRBJ1-6; clone size: .; CDR3 length: 12; V gene: TRBV7-9; CDR3 protein: ASSWAGQPSPLH
J gene: TRBJ2-7; clone size: .; CDR3 length: 13; V gene: TRBV5-8; CDR3 protein: ASSLAAGQGSEQY
J gene: TRBJ2-3; clone size: .; CDR3 length: 11; V gene: TRBV7-9; CDR3 protein: ASSLTGSDTQY
J gene: TRBJ2-5; clone size: .; CDR3 length: 14; V gene: TRBV9; CDR3 protein: ASSVSPAGGQETQY
J gene: TRBJ2-3; clone size: .; CDR3 length: 13; V gene: TRBV9; CDR3 protein: ASSPGGVRTDTQY
J gene: TRBJ1-5; clone size: .; CDR3 length: 12; V gene: TRBV14; CDR3 protein: ASSQNRGYQPQH
J gene: TRBJ2-2; clone size: .; CDR3 length: 14; V gene: TRBV15; CDR3 protein: ATSSGGLLRPGELF
J gene: TRBJ1-4; clone size: .; CDR3 length: 15; V gene: TRBV27; CDR3 protein: ASSSYDSHATNEKLF
J gene: TRBJ2-3; clone size: .; CDR3 length: 12; V gene: TRBV19; CDR3 protein: ASKRLGDTDTQY
J gene: TRBJ2-1; clone size: .; CDR3 length: 11; V gene: TRBV5-1; CDR3 protein: ASSFGEDNEQF
J gene: TRBJ2-7; clone size: few; CDR3 length: 12; V gene: TRBV5-4; CDR3 protein: ASRTTGADYEQY
J gene: TRBJ2-7; clone size: .; CDR3 length: 12; V gene: TRBV7-2; CDR3 protein: ASSGVAGSYEQY
J gene: TRBJ1-3; clone size: .; CDR3 length: 15; V gene: TRBV9; CDR3 protein: ASSVGTDRSYGNTIY
J gene: TRBJ2-1; clone size: .; CDR3 length: 14; V gene: TRBV4-1; CDR3 protein: ASSQEGGAMYNEQF
J gene: TRBJ1-2; clone size: few; CDR3 length: 13; V gene: TRBV5-6; CDR3 protein: ASSLVRRENYGYT
J gene: TRBJ2-5; clone size: .; CDR3 length: 13; V gene: TRBV15; CDR3 protein: ATSRDLGVQETQY
J gene: TRBJ2-5; clone size: .; CDR3 length: 15; V gene: TRBV7-2; CDR3 protein: ASSLGLAGGIQETQY
J gene: TRBJ2-7; clone size: .; CDR3 length: 14; V gene: TRBV2; CDR3 protein: ASRDYGTGNAYEQY
J gene: TRBJ2-7; clone size: .; CDR3 length: 11; V gene: TRBV5-1; CDR3 protein: ASSPTVRDEQY
J gene: TRBJ2-1; clone size: .; CDR3 length: 13; V gene: TRBV6-6; CDR3 protein: ASSYSIRQGNEQF
J gene: TRBJ1-1; clone size: .; CDR3 length: 10; V gene: TRBV7-9; CDR3 protein: ASSPRGDEAF
J gene: TRBJ2-1; clone size: .; CDR3 length: 13; V gene: TRBV9; CDR3 protein: ASSVGVTGYNEQF
J gene: TRBJ1-2; clone size: .; CDR3 length: 15; V gene: TRBV28; CDR3 protein: ASSLLEPGQVVPGYT
J gene: TRBJ2-1; clone size: .; CDR3 length: 13; V gene: TRBV12-5; CDR3 protein: ASGLVPLDSNEQF
J gene: TRBJ2-7; clone size: .; CDR3 length: 13; V gene: TRBV19; CDR3 protein: ASSIQDSGPYEQY
J gene: TRBJ2-7; clone size: .; CDR3 length: 14; V gene: TRBV15; CDR3 protein: ATSRIGGTGGYEQY
J gene: TRBJ1-5; clone size: .; CDR3 length: 12; V gene: TRBV18; CDR3 protein: ASSPGLSNQPQH
J gene: TRBJ2-3; clone size: .; CDR3 length: 15; V gene: TRBV5-1; CDR3 protein: ASSSRLAGGGTDTQY
J gene: TRBJ1-3; clone size: .; CDR3 length: 10; V gene: TRBV6-6; CDR3 protein: ASSLAGNTIY
J gene: TRBJ2-5; clone size: .; CDR3 length: 16; V gene: TRBV7-6; CDR3 protein: ASSLAVIAGGRRETQY
J gene: TRBJ2-1; clone size: .; CDR3 length: 11; V gene: TRBV28; CDR3 protein: ASSEYRGGEQF
J gene: TRBJ1-4; clone size: .; CDR3 length: 12; V gene: TRBV7-2; CDR3 protein: ASSTGGSGEKLF
J gene: TRBJ2-5; clone size: .; CDR3 length: 11; V gene: TRBV7-8; CDR3 protein: ASSIGLGETQY
J gene: TRBJ2-1; clone size: .; CDR3 length: 17; V gene: TRBV7-3; CDR3 protein: ASSLRGLAGGTSYNEQF
J gene: TRBJ2-5; clone size: .; CDR3 length: 11; V gene: TRBV6-6; CDR3 protein: ASKGEDQETQY
J gene: TRBJ1-1; clone size: .; CDR3 length: 12; V gene: TRBV10-3; CDR3 protein: AITETGGDTEAF
J gene: TRBJ2-6; clone size: .; CDR3 length: 14; V gene: TRBV7-2; CDR3 protein: ASSSPRSPGANVLT